One T cell receptor (beta chain) is described in this entry. The sample belongs to a study of cytomegalovirus exposure and HLA in healthy donors. The PCR employed 60 Vbeta primers together with 13 Jbeta primers. This table comes from immunoSEQ multiplex PCR, and its TCRdb copy is limited to in-frame clones, with some not included. The repertoire holds under 200,000 clones, with about 75% as singletons. This receptor was obtained from a male donor in good health and CMV-seronegative. The sample taken for sequencing was PBMCs.

CDR3 coding DNA: TGTGCCAGCCGCGCCGGGGGAGTGAACAATGAGCAGTTCTTC. Its translation is CASRAGGVNNEQFF. V usage is TRBV27 and J usage is TRBJ2-1; D is possibly TRBD2 (6 bases). Germline V gives CDR1 MNHEY, CDR2 SMNVEV (reference sequence). The CDR3 consists of 14 residues. Trimming took off 8 bases at V and 5 bases at J, with 16 bases between the two ends.